These 24 T cell receptor beta chains were all obtained from the same sample, sequenced in a study of blood T cell repertoires in COVID-19. Repertoires were generated with immunoSEQ multiplex PCR, while TCRdb's copy carries only in-frame clones and drops some. Of under 200,000 clones in the sample, 65% to 85% were seen once. Sequencing input: peripheral blood. Source of these receptors: a woman aged 80 or over with acute or convalescent COVID-19.

DNA for the CDR3: TGCGCCAGCAGCCTCGGTCCACGGGACACTGAAGCTTTCTTT. Protein sequence: CASSLGPRDTEAFF. The V call is TRBV4-1, the J call TRBJ1-1; D not certain. This CDR3 region has 14 residues. Germline V gene sequence: CDR1 MGHRA, CDR2 YSYEKL. Trimming pared 4 bases from V and 3 bases from J, leaving 12 bases between.

This chain joins TRBV7-3 and TRBJ2-7, with TRBD2 matching 8 bases. The germline gives CDR1 SGHTA, CDR2 FQGTGA. The ends lost 2 bases at V and 4 bases at J; junction bases unmatched: 4. The CDR3 spans 14 residues. The CDR3 protein is CASSLAGGAYEQYF. CDR3 bases: TGTGCCAGCAGCTTAGCGGGGGGCGCATACGAGCAGTACTTC.

The chain recombines TRBV7-9 with TRBJ1-4; the D is unclear. This CDR3 has 14 amino acids. Deletions cut 1 base from V and 5 bases from J, with 8 bases between. CDR1 is SEHNR, CDR2 FQNEAQ, per germline (reference sequence). This CDR3 reads CASSLGTANEKLFF. The CDR3 nucleotides read TGTGCCAGCAGCTTAGGCACAGCAAATGAAAAACTGTTTTTT. Complete variable domain (other parts from reference TRBV7-9 and TRBJ1-4): DTGVSQNPRHKITKRGQNVTFRCDPISEHNRLYWYRQTLGQGPEFLTYFQNEAQLEKSRLLSDRFSAERPKGSFSTLEIQRTEQGDSAMYLCASSLGTANEKLFFGSGTQLSVL.

The chain links TRBV5-4 to TRBJ1-1, with unresolved D. There are 14 residues in the CDR3. Germline CDR1 is SGHNT and CDR2 is YYREEE (reference sequence). V was pared by 4 bases and J by 0 bases, with 10 bases between. CDR3 bases: TGTGCCAGCAGCGGAGGCGCGATGAACACTGAAGCTTTCTTT. Translating gives CASSGGAMNTEAFF.

The chain recombines TRBV25-1 with TRBJ2-6; D is ambiguous. This CDR3 is 17 amino acids long. Germline CDR1 MGHDK, CDR2 SYGVNS. The V end was cut by 1 base, the J end by 0 bases, with 10 bases between. The CDR3 loop is CASSELLGSSGANVLTF. The CDR3 bases are TGTGCCAGCAGTGAATTGTTGGGCAGCTCTGGGGCCAACGTCCTGACTTTC.

This chain uses TRBV3-1 (or the pseudogene TRBV3-2) with TRBJ2-5, with D hard to call. V gave up 1 base and J gave up 7 bases, with 7 bases separating them. Germline V gene data show CDR1 as LGHDT and CDR2 as YNNKEL (reference sequence). The CDR3 loop spans 12 amino acids. The CDR3 sequence is CASSQGRGTQYF. The CDR3 DNA sequence: TGTGCCAGCAGCCAAGGGCGCGGGACCCAGTACTTC.

CDR3 sequence: CASSQRLAGVHEQFF. CDR3 coding DNA: TGTGCCAGCAGCCAAAGACTAGCGGGAGTTCATGAGCAGTTCTTC. The chain recombines TRBV3-1 (or the pseudogene TRBV3-2) with TRBJ2-1, with 12 bases identical to TRBD2. The V segment lost 2 bases and the J segment 8 bases; nucleotides outside the gene matches: 4. The CDR3 is made up of 15 amino acids. CDR1 LGHDT and CDR2 YNNKEL come from the germline V gene (reference sequence).

This clone was seen repeatedly, ten times or more. Here the CDR3 DNA reads TGTGCCAGCAGCTTAATGGGACAGGGGGGTGATGGCTACACCTTC. This sequence encodes CASSLMGQGGDGYTF. This chain connects TRBV7-9 to TRBJ1-2; 11 nucleotides agree with TRBD1. The CDR3 sequence is 15 residues long. The V gene end was trimmed by 2 bases and the J gene end by 6 bases; junction bases not matched to a gene: 5. CDR1 is SEHNR, CDR2 FQNEAQ, per germline (reference sequence).

CDR3 DNA sequence: TGTGCCAGCAGCCAAATCGGACAGGGGGCGTTGAGCAATCAGCCCCAGCATTTT. It is translated as CASSQIGQGALSNQPQHF. This sequence joins TRBV4-2 and TRBJ1-5; 11 bases align to TRBD1. This CDR3 comprises 18 residues. The germline V gene encodes CDR1 LGHNA and CDR2 YNFKEQ. Losses at the gene ends were 2 bases for V and 1 base for J; bases not matched to a gene: 7.

J is TRBJ2-7 and V is TRBV5-1; D is unresolved. This CDR3 comprises 12 residues. V lost 0 bases, J lost 4 bases, and 5 bases lay in between. CDR1 and CDR2 from the germline V gene are SGHRS and YFSETQ. The DNA for the CDR3 is TGCGCCAGCAGCTTGGGGGCATACGAGCAGTACTTC. It encodes CASSLGAYEQYF.

This sequence joins TRBV3-1 (or the pseudogene TRBV3-2) and TRBJ2-2; a weak D match, TRBD2 (7 bases). Germline loops: CDR1 LGHDT, CDR2 YNNKEL (reference sequence). The CDR3 has 15 amino acids. Trimming took 4 bases from V and 4 from J, leaving 13 bases between them. This CDR3 is CASSLGGGGTGELFF. CDR3 in DNA: TGTGCCAGCAGCCTCGGGGGAGGGGGCACCGGGGAGCTGTTTTTT.

The chain is built from TRBV5-1 and TRBJ2-5; D remains ambiguous. The V and J ends lost 4 bases and 0 bases respectively, with 7 bases between them. The CDR3 is 13 amino acids. The V gene's germline CDR1 is SGHRS and CDR2 YFSETQ. CDR3 nucleotide sequence: TGCGCCAGCAGCCCAACAGACCAAGAGACCCAGTACTTC. Its translation: CASSPTDQETQYF.

V and J are TRBV7-3 and TRBJ2-5, with D perhaps matching TRBD2 (6 bases). The germline gives CDR1 SGHTA, CDR2 FQGTGA. The CDR3 has 13 residues. The ends were cut back, 1 base at V and 7 bases at J, with 10 bases in the middle. The CDR3 DNA is TGTGCCAGCAGCTTAAGGGGGGATGGGACCCAGTACTTC. As protein: CASSLRGDGTQYF.

The chain employs TRBV28 and TRBJ1-4; D is possibly TRBD1 (5 bases). The CDR3 contains 12 residues. V was pared by 10 bases and J by 5 bases, with 11 bases between. Per the germline V gene, CDR1 is MDHEN and CDR2 is SYDVKM. Written as DNA, the CDR3 is TGTGCCACCTCGGGGGGGAATGAAAAACTGTTTTTT. This gives the protein CATSGGNEKLFF.

This clone has more than one count but fewer than ten. V gene TRBV5-1 combines with J gene TRBJ2-1, with 14 bases fitting TRBD2. The CDR3 contains 19 residues. CDR1 and CDR2 from the germline V gene are SGHRS and YFSETQ. Losses at the gene ends were 4 bases for V and 0 bases for J; bases not matched to a gene: 9. DNA for the CDR3: TGCGCCAGCAGCCCTCTGGGACTAGCGGGGGATAGCTCCTACAATGAGCAGTTCTTC. Residues: CASSPLGLAGDSSYNEQFF.

The chain combines TRBV6-2 or TRBV6-3 with TRBJ1-2; D might be TRBD1 (5 bases). Per germline, CDR1 MNHEY and CDR2 SVGEGT. V was pared by 5 bases and J by 5 bases, with 15 bases between. The CDR3 extends over 14 amino acids. In DNA, the CDR3 is TGTGCCAGCAGTACAACCGCGGGGGTTTATGGCTACACCTTC. Translating it yields CASSTTAGVYGYTF.

The V gene is TRBV21-1, the J gene TRBJ1-1; the table's D gene call, TRBD1, was not cross checked with the DNA. TRBV21-1 is noted as a pseudogene. The CDR3 sequence is 16 residues long. DNA of the CDR3: TGTGCCAGCAGCCGGAATGAGGACAGGACGAACACTGAAGCTTTCTTT. This encodes CASSRNEDRTNTEAFF.

The chain links TRBV5-8 to TRBJ1-2; 7 bases align to TRBD1. Germline-derived CDR1 and CDR2 are SGHTS and YDEGEE. The CDR3 consists of 14 residues. V was pared by 2 bases and J by 5 bases, with 6 bases of the junction left unmatched. The CDR3: CASSFPGGPYGYTF. CDR3 bases: TGTGCCAGCAGCTTTCCAGGGGGACCTTATGGCTACACCTTC.

The chain links TRBV2 to TRBJ1-4; a weak D match, TRBD1 (6 bases). CDR3 size: 14 residues. Per the germline V gene, CDR1 is SNHLY and CDR2 is FYNNEI. V dropped 6 bases and J dropped 5 bases, with 13 bases sitting between them. CDR3 DNA: TGTGCCAGCAGACCCCGGGACACAAATGAAAAACTGTTTTTT. It codes for CASRPRDTNEKLFF.

The V and J genes are TRBV30 and TRBJ1-5; D ambiguous. The CDR3 runs to 16 residues. Germline CDR1 GTSNPN, CDR2 SVGIG (reference sequence). The V gene lost 0 bases and the J gene lost 5 bases, with 17 bases spanning the gap. CDR3 bases: TGTGCCTGGAGTGTATTGTCCGGCTGGAGGGATCAGCCCCAGCATTTT. As protein: CAWSVLSGWRDQPQHF.

This chain joins TRBV27 and TRBJ2-2; 8 nucleotides line up with TRBD2. This CDR3 contains 15 residues. V shed 10 bases and J 6 bases; nucleotides not matched to a gene: 13. Germline CDR1 is MNHEY and CDR2 is SMNVEV (reference sequence). CDR3 nucleotide sequence: TGTGCCACCCATACAGGGACTAGGGCGGCCGGGGAGCTGTTTTTT. Its protein product is CATHTGTRAAGELFF.

This chain links TRBV5-1 with TRBJ1-1, with D unclear. This CDR3 is 13 amino acids long. The germline V gene has CDR1 SGHRS and CDR2 YFSETQ. V lost 1 base to trimming and J lost 4 bases, with 8 bases between them. DNA of the CDR3: TGCGCCAGCAGCTTGTACGAGGGCACTGAAGCTTTCTTT. Translation: CASSLYEGTEAFF.

A few counts support this clone. CDR3 nucleotides: TGTGCCAGCAGCCACGGACAGCTTAATGAAAAACTGTTTTTT. Protein product: CASSHGQLNEKLFF. The genes are TRBV3-1 (or the pseudogene TRBV3-2) and TRBJ1-4, with a weak D call TRBD1 (6 bases). The CDR3 extends over 14 amino acids. CDR1 is LGHDT and CDR2 is YNNKEL in the germline V gene (reference sequence). V lost 3 bases and J 4 bases, leaving 9 bases between the germline ends.

CDR3 DNA: TGTGCCACCAGTGGGGGCGGGGTAGCGGGAGAAGAGACCCAGTACTTC. Translated, it gives CATSGGGVAGEETQYF. J is TRBJ2-5 and V is TRBV24-1; the match to TRBD2 covers 9 bases. In germline, CDR1 is KGHDR, CDR2 SFDVKD. The length of the CDR3 is 16 residues. Trimming at V came to 5 bases and at J to 3 bases, leaving 9 bases not matched to a gene.